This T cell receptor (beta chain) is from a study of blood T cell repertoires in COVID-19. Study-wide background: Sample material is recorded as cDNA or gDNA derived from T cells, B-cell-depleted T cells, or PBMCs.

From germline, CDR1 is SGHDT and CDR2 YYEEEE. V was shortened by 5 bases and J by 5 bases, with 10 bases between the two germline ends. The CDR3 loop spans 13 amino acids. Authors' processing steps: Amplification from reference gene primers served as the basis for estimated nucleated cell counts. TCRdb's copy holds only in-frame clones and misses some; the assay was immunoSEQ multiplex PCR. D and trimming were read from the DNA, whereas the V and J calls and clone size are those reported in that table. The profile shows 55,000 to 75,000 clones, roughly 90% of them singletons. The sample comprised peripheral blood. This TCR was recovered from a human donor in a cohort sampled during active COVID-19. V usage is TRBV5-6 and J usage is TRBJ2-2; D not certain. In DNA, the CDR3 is TGTGCCAGCAGGGGCCGAAAGACCGGGGAGCTGTTTTTT. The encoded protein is CASRGRKTGELFF.